The 24 T cell receptor beta chains listed next were all sequenced from one sample in a study of T-cell reconstitution after alpha-beta-depleted transplantation in children. Unique molecular identifiers were incorporated during preparation of the TCRbeta library. TCRdb reanalysed the PCR reads using MiXCR and keeps one entry per CDR3 protein. The table shows about 580,000 distinct CDR3 sequences, with about a quarter occurring only once. Sequencing was performed on PBMCs, taken before TCRalphabeta/CD19-depleted stem cell transplant. The source of these receptors is a boy under two years old with Wiskott-Aldrich syndrome, due to receive a stem cell transplant.

The genes are TRBV9 and TRBJ2-1; 8 bases map to TRBD1. The CDR3 spans 16 residues. The germline gives CDR1 SGDLS, CDR2 YYNGEE. The V segment lost 6 bases and the J segment 4 bases; nucleotides outside the gene matches: 12. CDR3 sequence: CASTNKGQALYNEQFF. In DNA, the CDR3 is TGTGCCAGCACCAATAAGGGACAGGCACTGTACAATGAGCAGTTCTTC.

The V gene is TRBV20-1, the J gene TRBJ2-5; maybe TRBD2 (6 bases). Per germline, CDR1 DFQATT and CDR2 SNEGSKA (reference sequence). The V gene lost 4 bases and the J gene lost 4 bases, with 25 bases spanning the gap. CDR3 length: 17 amino acids. CDR3: CSATPRSGRNPRETQYF. Here the CDR3 DNA reads TGCAGTGCTACCCCTAGAAGCGGGCGTAACCCCAGAGAGACCCAGTACTTC.

This clonotype was seen at least ten times. This chain uses TRBV5-1 with TRBJ1-1, with TRBD1 matching over 8 bases. The CDR3 consists of 12 residues. Germline trimming cut 4 bases from V and 8 bases from J; bases unmatched to any gene: 4. Germline V CDR1 and CDR2: SGHRS, YFSETQ. As DNA, the CDR3 is TGCGCCAGCAGCCCCGGGACAGGCGAAGCTTTCTTT. Its translation is CASSPGTGEAFF.

This sequence joins TRBV7-9 and TRBJ2-3; tentatively, D is TRBD1 (6 bases). CDR1 and CDR2 (germline): SEHNR, FQNEAQ (reference sequence). CDR3 length: 17 residues. Between the trimmed V and J ends, which lost 5 bases and 2 bases, there was a span of 20 bases. CDR3 sequence reads: CASSPLKWAGATDTQYF. The CDR3 DNA reads as TGTGCCAGCAGCCCCCTAAAATGGGCAGGGGCCACAGATACGCAGTATTTT.

The chain combines TRBV7-9 with TRBJ1-2; 11 bases are a match to TRBD1. Germline assignment: CDR1 SEHNR and CDR2 FQNEAQ (reference sequence). The CDR3 totals 13 residues. Trimming removed 4 bases from V and 7 bases from J; junction bases left unmatched: 2. This CDR3 reads CASSWTGGPGYTF. The CDR3 coding sequence is TGTGCCAGCAGCTGGACAGGGGGCCCTGGCTACACCTTC.

The chain joins TRBV7-9 to TRBJ1-5; 8 nucleotides match TRBD1. Germline V lookup: CDR1 SEHNR, CDR2 FQNEAQ (reference sequence). The CDR3 spans 14 residues. The V and J ends lost 4 bases and 5 bases, in that order; junction bases with no gene match: 4. CDR3 sequence (DNA): TGTGCCAGCAGCTCAGGGGGCTGGGATCAGCCCCAGCATTTT. Its translation is CASSSGGWDQPQHF.

This clonotype was detected only a few times. This rearrangement joins TRBV15 to TRBJ2-5, with 8 bases matching TRBD1. The trim removed 10 bases at V and 0 bases at J, leaving 7 bases unmatched. The CDR3 extends over 14 amino acids. Germline lookup yields CDR1 LNHNV and CDR2 YYDKDF (reference sequence). The CDR3 bases are TGTGCCAGCCGACCGGGACAGGACCAAGAGACCCAGTACTTC. The encoded protein is CASRPGQDQETQYF.

The chain couples TRBV4-2 to TRBJ2-7; 7 bases line up with TRBD2. V gave up 4 bases and J gave up 1 base; unmatched junction bases: 10. This CDR3 has 16 amino acids. The germline gives CDR1 LGHNA, CDR2 YNFKEQ. CDR3: CASSPTIAGLSYEQYF. The DNA of the CDR3 is TGTGCCAGCAGCCCGACCATAGCGGGCCTTTCCTACGAGCAGTACTTC.

This clonotype appeared a single time. The chain is built from TRBV11-2 and TRBJ2-1; D is possibly TRBD2 (6 bases). CDR1 and CDR2 (germline): SGHAT, FQNNGV. This CDR3 is 14 amino acids long. Trimming took off 2 bases at V and 8 bases at J, with 13 bases between the two ends. The CDR3 DNA follows: TGTGCCAGCAGCTTAATGCGGGAAAGGGATGAGCAGTTCTTC. It specifies CASSLMRERDEQFF.

This sequence joins TRBV5-1 and TRBJ2-1, with D possibly being TRBD1 (5 bases). The germline V gene has CDR1 SGHRS and CDR2 YFSETQ. Deletions cut 7 bases from V and 6 bases from J, with 14 bases between. This CDR3 has 13 amino acids. The CDR3: CASRTNRGNEQFF. The CDR3 DNA reads as TGCGCCAGCCGTACTAATAGGGGCAATGAGCAGTTCTTC. Looking up the rest from reference TRBV5-1 and TRBJ2-1 gives the full variable domain: KAGVTQTPRYLIKTRGQQVTLSCSPISGHRSVSWYQQTPGQGLQFLFEYFSETQRNKGNFPGRFSGRQFSNSRSEMNVSTLELGDSALYLCASRTNRGNEQFFGPGTRLTVL.

This chain connects TRBV28 to TRBJ2-1; the D gene is possibly TRBD2 (5 bases). Germline V gene lookup returns CDR1 MDHEN and CDR2 SYDVKM. This CDR3 is built from 13 residues. V dropped 1 base and J dropped 9 bases, with 10 bases sitting between them. CDR3: CASSLYRGTEQFF. As DNA, the CDR3 is TGTGCCAGCAGTTTATACCGGGGTACTGAGCAGTTCTTC.

The CDR3 spells CASVSGRSQYF. CDR3 DNA: TGCGCCAGCGTTAGCGGGAGGTCGCAGTATTTT. V gene TRBV5-1 combines with J gene TRBJ2-3; 10 bases agree with TRBD2. CDR1 is SGHRS and CDR2 is YFSETQ in the germline V gene. V gave up 7 bases and J gave up 10 bases; unmatched junction bases: 3. The CDR3 sequence is 11 residues long.

This chain's CDR3 is CASSSRTAGAGQPQHF. CDR3 sequence (DNA): TGTGCCAGCAGTTCGCGGACAGCGGGCGCGGGTCAGCCCCAGCATTTT. The chain recombines TRBV12-3 or TRBV12-4 with TRBJ1-5; TRBD1 might be the D (6 bases). Trimming took 4 bases from V and 6 from J, leaving 19 bases between them. The CDR3 length is 16 residues.

This clonotype was observed a handful of times. The genes are TRBV5-1 and TRBJ1-6; D gene ambiguous. The CDR3 length is 15 residues. Germline lookup yields CDR1 SGHRS and CDR2 YFSETQ. V was trimmed by 1 base and J by 10 bases, leaving 15 bases between them. CDR3 residues: CASSLIGPAPSPLHF. CDR3 DNA sequence: TGCGCCAGCAGCTTGATCGGGCCAGCGCCATCACCCCTCCACTTT.

V usage is TRBV3-1 and J usage is TRBJ2-2; D is ambiguous. Trimming stripped 4 bases from V and 10 bases from J, with 7 bases between. The germline V gene encodes CDR1 LGHDT and CDR2 YNNKEL (reference sequence). The CDR3 has 11 residues. The CDR3 loop is CASSPSVELFF. CDR3 DNA: TGTGCCAGCAGCCCCTCCGTGGAGCTGTTTTTT.

This clonotype was counted many times. The chain is built from TRBV11-2 and TRBJ2-1; 13 positions match TRBD2. The CDR3 is made up of 15 amino acids. V lost 4 bases to trimming and J lost 6 bases; unmatched junction nucleotides: 3. Germline V gene lookup returns CDR1 SGHAT and CDR2 FQNNGV. The CDR3: CASSSGTSGTNEQFF. CDR3 in DNA: TGTGCCAGCAGCTCCGGGACTAGCGGGACCAATGAGCAGTTCTTC.

The genes are TRBV7-6 and TRBJ2-5; 9 bases fit TRBD2. The CDR3 extends over 17 amino acids. The V and J ends lost 1 base and 4 bases, in that order; junction bases with no gene match: 10. Germline CDR1 SGHVS, CDR2 FNYEAQ. This chain's CDR3 is CASSLVVSGTSRETQYF. CDR3 nucleotides: TGTGCCAGCAGCTTAGTTGTTTCAGGGACTAGCAGAGAGACCCAGTACTTC.

J is TRBJ1-5 and V is TRBV5-1, with TRBD1 matching over 7 bases. The V gene end was trimmed by 4 bases and the J gene end by 8 bases; junction bases not matched to a gene: 9. The CDR3 is 14 amino acids. The germline V gene has CDR1 SGHRS and CDR2 YFSETQ. The CDR3 nucleotides are TGCGCCAGCAGCCTAGGAACAGGGGATAAGCCCCAGCATTTT. Translated, it gives CASSLGTGDKPQHF. Using reference TRBV5-1 and TRBJ1-5 for the parts outside the CDR3, the full variable domain is KAGVTQTPRYLIKTRGQQVTLSCSPISGHRSVSWYQQTPGQGLQFLFEYFSETQRNKGNFPGRFSGRQFSNSRSEMNVSTLELGDSALYLCASSLGTGDKPQHFGDGTRLSIL.

This chain uses TRBV7-2 with TRBJ2-5; 10 nucleotides match TRBD2. CDR3 length equals 19 residues. Germline V gene lookup returns CDR1 SGHTA and CDR2 FQGNSA. The J segment lost 7 bases and the V segment lost 0 bases, leaving 17 bases of the junction unmatched. The CDR3 loop is CASSLAYIPSRLAGGTQYF. The CDR3 nucleotides read TGTGCCAGCAGCTTAGCGTATATCCCCAGCCGACTAGCGGGCGGGACCCAGTACTTC.

This clonotype has only a few counts. V usage is TRBV10-3 and J usage is TRBJ2-3; 9 bases align to TRBD2. Germline CDR1 ENHRY, CDR2 SYGVKD. This CDR3 has 17 residues. V was clipped by 0 bases and J by 3 bases; unmatched bases: 7. The CDR3 DNA follows: TGTGCCATCAGTGAGTCTGGTAGGCGGGGGGGAACAGATACGCAGTATTTT. The encoded protein is CAISESGRRGGTDTQYF.

The chain employs TRBV5-1 and TRBJ2-7; perhaps TRBD2 as D (5 bases). CDR3 length: 16 residues. With 0 bases removed from V and 2 bases from J, the gap between germline ends came to 15 bases. The germline V gene has CDR1 SGHRS and CDR2 YFSETQ. The CDR3 loop is CASSLVGSGIPYEQYF. In DNA form, the CDR3 reads TGCGCCAGCAGCTTGGTGGGGAGCGGAATACCCTACGAGCAGTACTTC.

The rearrangement uses TRBV7-3 and TRBJ1-6; D gene unclear. Germline CDR1 SGHTA, CDR2 FQGTGA. The length of the CDR3 is 13 residues. The V gene lost 2 bases and the J gene lost 6 bases, with 5 bases spanning the gap. In nucleotides, the CDR3 is TGTGCCAGCAGCTTACACAGTAATTCACCCCTCCACTTT. Amino acids: CASSLHSNSPLHF.

V gene TRBV27 combines with J gene TRBJ2-7; TRBD2 matches 8 bases. The CDR3 is 17 residues long. The germline V gene has CDR1 MNHEY and CDR2 SMNVEV (reference sequence). V dropped 2 bases and J dropped 3; count of bases not matched to a gene: 12. The CDR3 region is CASSLNPGLARIYEQYF. Here the CDR3 DNA reads TGTGCCAGCAGTTTAAATCCCGGACTAGCTCGGATCTACGAGCAGTACTTC.

The chain carries TRBV12-3 or TRBV12-4 and TRBJ2-1, with D possibly matching TRBD2 (6 bases). V dropped 3 bases and J dropped 8 bases, with 14 bases sitting between them. The CDR3 length is 14 residues. The CDR3 reads CASSFRRLGYEQFF. Written as DNA, the CDR3 is TGTGCCAGCAGTTTCAGGCGACTAGGTTATGAGCAGTTCTTC.